Below, 22 T cell receptor beta chains from the same sample are listed, as sequenced in a study of T cell responses to AZD1222 COVID-19 vaccine. Sequenced by immunoSEQ multiplex PCR; TCRdb stores in-frame clones only, minus some. The data contain about 140,000 clones, approximately 90% of them seen just once; the ten biggest clones take up about 3.5%. The specimen was peripheral blood, collected 28 days after the second AZD1222 dose. These receptor sequences come from an adult who received the AZD1222 COVID-19 vaccine.

The chain couples TRBV3-1 (or the pseudogene TRBV3-2) to TRBJ1-2; unclear D gene. The CDR3 length is 16 residues. V lost 0 bases and J 0 bases, leaving 11 bases between the germline ends. Germline loops: CDR1 LGHDT, CDR2 YNNKEL (reference sequence). CDR3 sequence reads: CASSQDLGTTNYGYTF. The CDR3, as DNA: TGTGCCAGCAGCCAAGATTTGGGAACAACTAACTATGGCTACACCTTC.

The chain recombines TRBV28 with TRBJ2-7; D is ambiguous. This CDR3 has 14 residues. Looked up from germline, CDR1 is MDHEN and CDR2 is SYDVKM. V lost 2 bases and J lost 2, with 10 bases in between. The DNA of the CDR3 is TGTGCCAGCAGTTTAGGTACAATAACCTACGAGCAGTACTTC. Translated, it gives CASSLGTITYEQYF. The full variable domain, completed using reference TRBV28 and TRBJ2-7, is DVKVTQSSRYLVKRTGEKVFLECVQDMDHENMFWYRQDPGLGLRLIYFSYDVKMKEKGDIPEGYSVSREKKERFSLILESASTNQTSMYLCASSLGTITYEQYFGPGTRLTVT.

J is TRBJ2-7 and V is TRBV28; TRBD1 is a possible D gene (6 bases). V lost 6 bases and J lost 7, with 13 bases in between. This CDR3 is built from 12 residues. Germline-derived CDR1 and CDR2 are MDHEN and SYDVKM. CDR3 amino acids: CASSAQGWEQYF. The CDR3 DNA is TGTGCCAGCAGCGCCCAGGGGTGGGAGCAGTACTTC.

The gene calls are TRBV29-1 and TRBJ2-7; TRBD1 matches at 8 bases. CDR1 is SQVTM, CDR2 ANQGSEA, per germline. V was clipped by 5 bases and J by 0 bases; unmatched bases: 3. The CDR3 is 13 residues long. Here the CDR3 DNA reads TGCAGCGTTAGGGACAGGAGCTCCTACGAGCAGTACTTC. Translation gives CSVRDRSSYEQYF.

This chain links TRBV19 with TRBJ1-3; D gene unclear. The CDR3 runs to 13 residues. Trimming removed 5 bases at V and 0 bases at J, with 5 bases between. Germline loops: CDR1 LNHDA, CDR2 SQIVND (reference sequence). The CDR3 DNA reads TGTGCCAGTAGTGCCTACTCTGGAAACACCATATATTTT. Protein: CASSAYSGNTIYF.

The chain couples TRBV2 to TRBJ2-3; no clear D gene. The CDR3 length is 13 residues. The V gene's germline CDR1 is SNHLY and CDR2 FYNNEI. V was cut by 3 bases and J by 4 bases, with 8 bases left in between. The CDR3 sequence: CASSDRTPDTQYF. CDR3 sequence (DNA): TGTGCCAGCAGTGATAGAACTCCAGATACGCAGTATTTT. Variable domain in full (rest from reference TRBV2 and TRBJ2-3): EPEVTQTPSHQVTQMGQEVILRCVPISNHLYFYWYRQILGQKVEFLVSFYNNEISEKSEIFDDQFSVERPDGSNFTLKIRSTKLEDSAMYFCASSDRTPDTQYFGPGTRLTVL.

DNA of the CDR3: TGTGCCAGTAGTATAGCGAGAGGGGGCACGGAGACCCAGTACTTC. It codes for CASSIARGGTETQYF. The chain employs TRBV19 and TRBJ2-5; 7 bases line up with TRBD1. The V segment lost 1 base and the J segment 5 bases; nucleotides outside the gene matches: 7. CDR1 LNHDA and CDR2 SQIVND come from the germline V gene (reference sequence). This CDR3 has 15 residues.

The V gene is TRBV19, the J gene TRBJ2-2; D is perhaps TRBD1 (6 bases). From germline, CDR1 is LNHDA and CDR2 SQIVND (reference sequence). CDR3 size: 15 residues. V lost 6 bases to trimming and J lost 0 bases, with 11 bases between them. CDR3 bases: TGTGCCAGTAGCCCCCGGGACACGAACACCGGGGAGCTGTTTTTT. This codes for CASSPRDTNTGELFF.

This clone was seen once. The rearrangement joins TRBV10-2 to TRBJ1-1, with D possibly being TRBD1 (6 bases). Germline V gene lookup returns CDR1 WSHSY and CDR2 SAAADI. The CDR3 has 13 residues. The ends were cut back, 7 bases at V and 7 bases at J, with 16 bases in the middle. The CDR3 region is CASTGVGGDEAFF. The CDR3 nucleotides are TGCGCCAGCACCGGGGTGGGGGGCGATGAAGCTTTCTTT.

The genes are TRBV4-3 and TRBJ1-2; perhaps TRBD1 as D (5 bases). V lost 0 bases, J lost 3 bases, and 11 bases lay in between. Germline V gene lookup returns CDR1 LGHNA and CDR2 YSLEER. The CDR3 extends over 15 amino acids. The DNA for the CDR3 is TGCGCCAGCAGCCAAGATCGTCGGGGGGACTATGGCTACACCTTC. This encodes CASSQDRRGDYGYTF.

The genes are TRBV12-3 or TRBV12-4 and TRBJ2-1; perhaps D is TRBD1 or TRBD2 (5 bases each). The ends were cut back, 3 bases at V and 12 bases at J, with 12 bases in the middle. This CDR3 has 12 residues. The CDR3 here is CASSLDYGGQFF. CDR3 coding DNA: TGTGCCAGCAGTTTGGATTATGGGGGGCAGTTCTTC.

The rearrangement uses TRBV12-3 or TRBV12-4 and TRBJ2-3; D perhaps matches TRBD1 (6 bases). Trimming removed 4 bases at V and 6 bases at J, with 11 bases between. CDR3 length: 13 residues. In nucleotides, the CDR3 is TGTGCCAGCAGTTGGGGGCCTCTCGATACGCAGTATTTT. Translating it yields CASSWGPLDTQYF.

The chain uses TRBV9 and TRBJ1-1, with D perhaps matching TRBD1 (5 bases). V lost 0 bases, J lost 0 bases, and 9 bases lay in between. CDR1 is SGDLS, CDR2 YYNGEE, per germline. CDR3 size: 15 residues. CDR3 sequence: CASSVAPQVNTEAFF. For the CDR3, the DNA is TGTGCCAGCAGCGTAGCCCCACAGGTGAACACTGAAGCTTTCTTT.

The J gene is TRBJ1-2, the V gene TRBV14; TRBD1 might be the D (5 bases). The V and J ends lost 5 bases and 4 bases respectively, with 14 bases between them. Germline CDR1 SGHDN, CDR2 FVKESK. The CDR3 runs to 14 residues. The CDR3 coding sequence is TGTGCCAGCAGCGACGAAGGGGTGGTCTATGGCTACACCTTC. Translated: CASSDEGVVYGYTF.

In its sample, this clone was seen once. This rearrangement joins TRBV10-3 to TRBJ2-7; D call uncertain. The CDR3 extends over 14 amino acids. Trimming took off 9 bases at V and 2 bases at J, with 17 bases between the two ends. Germline-derived CDR1 and CDR2 are ENHRY and SYGVKD. CDR3 in DNA: TGTGCCATTGGAGTTGCCGCCGGCCCCTACGAGCAGTACTTC. The encoded protein is CAIGVAAGPYEQYF.

The genes are TRBV6-5 and TRBJ1-2; TRBD1 is a possible D gene (6 bases). V was trimmed by 2 bases and J by 8 bases, leaving 12 bases between them. This CDR3 comprises 13 residues. Germline-derived CDR1 and CDR2 are MNHEY and SVGAGI. The CDR3 sequence: CASSYVQGMGYTF. The CDR3 bases are TGTGCCAGCAGTTACGTACAGGGTATGGGCTACACCTTC.

This clone has a handful of counts. The chain recombines TRBV6-4 with TRBJ1-2; D is unresolved. CDR1 and CDR2 (germline): MRHNA, SNTAGT. The germline V and J ends were trimmed by 2 bases and 4 bases, with 8 bases remaining between them. The CDR3 length is 13 residues. CDR3 bases: TGTGCCAGCAGTGACCGGATCTTCTATGGCTACACCTTC. It is translated as CASSDRIFYGYTF.

This chain joins TRBV5-6 and TRBJ1-2; D might be TRBD1 (6 bases). V shed 3 bases and J shed 5 bases, with 11 bases lying between them. The CDR3 is 13 residues long. The germline V gene encodes CDR1 SGHDT and CDR2 YYEEEE. The CDR3 region is CASSSQGGYGYTF. CDR3 nucleotide sequence: TGTGCCAGCAGCTCGCAAGGGGGGTATGGCTACACCTTC.

The V call is TRBV15, the J call TRBJ2-3; the match to TRBD1 covers 8 bases. The germline gives CDR1 LNHNV, CDR2 YYDKDF (reference sequence). J gave up 4 bases and V 5 bases, and 5 bases lay outside the gene matches. This CDR3 is built from 14 residues. CDR3 in amino acids: CATSPRGQADTQYF. As DNA, the CDR3 is TGTGCCACCAGCCCCAGGGGGCAGGCAGATACGCAGTATTTT.

The genes are TRBV29-1 and TRBJ1-2; possible D gene TRBD1, 5 bases. V lost 7 bases, J lost 2 bases, and 14 bases lay in between. This CDR3 region has 13 residues. Germline loops: CDR1 SQVTM, CDR2 ANQGSEA. CDR3 protein: CSAPGRGNYGYTF. The CDR3 DNA is TGCAGCGCTCCGGGACGGGGAAACTATGGCTACACCTTC. Looking up the rest from reference TRBV29-1 and TRBJ1-2 gives the full variable domain: SAVISQKPSRDICQRGTSLTIQCQVDSQVTMMFWYRQQPGQSLTLIATANQGSEATYESGFVIDKFPISRPNLTFSTLTVSNMSPEDSSIYLCSAPGRGNYGYTFGSGTRLTVV.

The J gene is TRBJ1-1, the V gene TRBV15; D uncertain. Trimming took off 0 bases at V and 1 base at J, with 6 bases between the two ends. The V gene's germline CDR1 is LNHNV and CDR2 YYDKDF (reference sequence). The length of the CDR3 is 14 residues. CDR3 region: CATSRDLRNTEAFF. The CDR3 DNA reads as TGTGCCACCAGCAGAGATCTCAGGAACACTGAAGCTTTCTTT.

The chain joins TRBV6-5 to TRBJ1-1; D is unresolved. Germline CDR1 and CDR2: MNHEY and SVGAGI. The CDR3 runs to 14 residues. V was pared by 2 bases and J by 1 base, with 8 bases between. This chain's CDR3 is CASSYMPANTEAFF. Written as DNA, the CDR3 is TGTGCCAGCAGTTACATGCCAGCGAACACTGAAGCTTTCTTT.